This T cell receptor beta chain is drawn from a study of radiation and T cells in renal cell carcinoma. Study-wide findings and caveats: Top tumor clonotypes rose in blood 2 weeks post-radiation, then contracted. Baseline intratumoral clonotype presence is unknown without pretreatment biopsies.

On this clone itself: Its target is not known.

Time point reported: blood 2 weeks post-SBRT. Described treatment: 15 Gy SBRT to primary tumor, nephrectomy 4 weeks later. Serial blood draws occurred at baseline and 2 and 4 weeks post-SBRT. The tumor was a clear cell renal cell carcinoma. TCRdb's table, derived via immunoSEQ multiplex PCR, lists solely in-frame clones and lacks some. The repertoire includes about 130,000 clones, around 89% of them detected once, and about 5.6% sits in the top ten. This CDR3 comprises 15 residues. Germline CDR1 and CDR2: SGHDN and FVKESK. With V trimmed by 4 bases and J by 5 bases, 9 bases remained unmatched. Sequencing used blood, obtained from a patient whose treatment included radiotherapy and nephrectomy. The chain carries TRBV14 and TRBJ2-3; 7 bases agree with TRBD2. This TCR derives from a woman between 65 and 79 years old with renal cell carcinoma. As DNA, the CDR3 is TGTGCCAGCAGCCGCCTAGGGCTAGCGGAAGATACGCAGTATTTT. This encodes CASSRLGLAEDTQYF.